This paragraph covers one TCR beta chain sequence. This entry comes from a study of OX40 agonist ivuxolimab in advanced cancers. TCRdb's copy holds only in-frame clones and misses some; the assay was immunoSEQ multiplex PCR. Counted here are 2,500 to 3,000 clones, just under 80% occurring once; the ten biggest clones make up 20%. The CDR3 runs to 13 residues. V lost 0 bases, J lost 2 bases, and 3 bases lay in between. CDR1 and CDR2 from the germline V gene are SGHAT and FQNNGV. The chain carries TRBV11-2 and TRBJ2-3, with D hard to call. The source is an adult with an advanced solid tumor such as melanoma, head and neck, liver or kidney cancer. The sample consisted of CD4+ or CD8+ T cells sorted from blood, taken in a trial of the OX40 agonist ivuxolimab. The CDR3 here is CASSLDFTDTQYF. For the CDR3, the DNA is TGTGCCAGCAGCTTAGACTTCACAGATACGCAGTATTTT.